The rows below give T cell receptor beta chains drawn from one sample of a study of cytomegalovirus exposure and HLA in healthy donors. Method: immunoSEQ multiplex PCR; TCRdb's copy keeps in-frame clones and lacks some. The repertoire includes more than 95,000 clones, less than 85% of them detected once, and 5% to 6% sits in the top ten. What was sequenced was PBMCs. These receptors were obtained from a woman aged 18-30 years in good health and CMV-seropositive. The CDR3 runs from the conserved cysteine through the conserved F or W. The D gene is left open where the match is weak. Clone size, where shown, is once, few, many, or a class for clones that have expanded.

v_call: TRBV5-8; clone_size: .; d_call: TRBD1; j_call: TRBJ1-5; cdr3_nt: TGTGCCAGCAGCTGGGGACAGGGGGTTTATAGCAATCAGCCCCAGCATTTT; cdr3_aa: CASSWGQGVYSNQPQHF
v_call: TRBV2; clone_size: .; d_call: TRBD1; j_call: TRBJ1-6; cdr3_nt: TGTGCCAGCAGGGACAGGGGAAATAATTCACCCCTCCACTTT; cdr3_aa: CASRDRGNNSPLHF
v_call: TRBV11-2; clone_size: .; d_call: .; j_call: TRBJ1-1; cdr3_nt: TGTGCCAGCACCGGTGTGCACAGGAAAGGGTGGGTCACTGAAGCTTTCTTT; cdr3_aa: CASTGVHRKGWVTEAFF
v_call: TRBV7-9; clone_size: .; d_call: .; j_call: TRBJ2-3; cdr3_nt: TGTGCCAGCAGCTTAGGGAGGGGAACATTAGGAGCGGGCACAGATACGCAGTATTTT; cdr3_aa: CASSLGRGTLGAGTDTQYF
v_call: TRBV5-8; clone_size: .; d_call: .; j_call: TRBJ2-7; cdr3_nt: TGTGCCAGCAGCCCAGCCTACGAGCAGTACTTC; cdr3_aa: CASSPAYEQYF
v_call: TRBV11-3; clone_size: .; d_call: .; j_call: TRBJ2-1; cdr3_nt: TGTGCCAGCAGCTCGGGGGGCATGAGCTCCTACAATGAGCAGTTCTTC; cdr3_aa: CASSSGGMSSYNEQFF
v_call: TRBV13; clone_size: .; d_call: TRBD1; j_call: TRBJ2-6; cdr3_nt: TGTGCCAGCAGTAAGACAGGGGGGTCTGGGGCCAACGTCCTGACTTTC; cdr3_aa: CASSKTGGSGANVLTF
v_call: TRBV6-6; clone_size: once; d_call: TRBD2; j_call: TRBJ2-3; cdr3_nt: TGTGCCAGCAGTTACAAGGCGCTAGCGGGACAATATACGCAGTATTTT; cdr3_aa: CASSYKALAGQYTQYF
v_call: TRBV9; clone_size: .; d_call: .; j_call: TRBJ2-2; cdr3_nt: TGTGCCAGCAGCGTAGCCGCGAACACCGGGGAGCTGTTTTTT; cdr3_aa: CASSVAANTGELFF
v_call: TRBV6-5; clone_size: once; d_call: TRBD2; j_call: TRBJ2-1; cdr3_nt: TGTGCCAGCAGTTATATAGCGGGAAATGAGCAGTTCTTC; cdr3_aa: CASSYIAGNEQFF
v_call: TRBV10-3; clone_size: .; d_call: TRBD2; j_call: TRBJ2-5; cdr3_nt: TGTGCCATCAGTGGTAGCGGGAGGAAGGGAGAGACCCAGTACTTC; cdr3_aa: CAISGSGRKGETQYF